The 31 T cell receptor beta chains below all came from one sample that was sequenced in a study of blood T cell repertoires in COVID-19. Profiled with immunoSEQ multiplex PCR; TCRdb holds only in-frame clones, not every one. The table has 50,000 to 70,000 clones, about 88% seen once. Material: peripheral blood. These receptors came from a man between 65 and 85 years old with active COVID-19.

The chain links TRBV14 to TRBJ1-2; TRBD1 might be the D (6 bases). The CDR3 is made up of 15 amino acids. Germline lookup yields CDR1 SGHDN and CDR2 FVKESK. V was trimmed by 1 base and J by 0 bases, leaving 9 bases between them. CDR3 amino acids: CASSQAAGANYGYTF. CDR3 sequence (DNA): TGTGCCAGCAGCCAAGCTGCAGGGGCTAACTATGGCTACACCTTC.

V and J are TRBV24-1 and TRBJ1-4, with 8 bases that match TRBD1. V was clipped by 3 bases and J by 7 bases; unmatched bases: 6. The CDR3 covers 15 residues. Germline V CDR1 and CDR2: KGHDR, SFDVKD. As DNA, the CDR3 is TGTGCCACCAGTGATCCGCAGGGGGCAGGTGAAAAACTGTTTTTT. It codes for CATSDPQGAGEKLFF.

In nucleotides, the CDR3 is TGTGCCAGCAGCCGGGAGGGCCTAGGCCGCACAGATACGCAGTATTTT. Residues: CASSREGLGRTDTQYF. V and J are TRBV9 and TRBJ2-3, with TRBD2 identical over 8 bases. This CDR3 has 16 residues. Losses at the gene ends were 4 bases for V and 1 base for J; bases not matched to a gene: 8. Looked up from germline, CDR1 is SGDLS and CDR2 is YYNGEE.

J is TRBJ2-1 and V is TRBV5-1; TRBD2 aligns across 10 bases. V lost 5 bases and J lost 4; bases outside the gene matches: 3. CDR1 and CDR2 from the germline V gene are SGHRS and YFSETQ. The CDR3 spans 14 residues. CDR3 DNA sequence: TGCGCCAGCAGGGGGACTAGCGAATACAATGAGCAGTTCTTC. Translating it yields CASRGTSEYNEQFF.

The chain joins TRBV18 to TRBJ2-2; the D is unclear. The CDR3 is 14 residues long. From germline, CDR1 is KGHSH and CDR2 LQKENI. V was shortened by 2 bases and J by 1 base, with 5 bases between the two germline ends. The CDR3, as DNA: TGTGCCAGCTCACCATTCAGGAACACCGGGGAGCTGTTTTTT. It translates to CASSPFRNTGELFF.

The CDR3 here is CASSQGGLGTDTQYF. As DNA, the CDR3 is TGCGCCAGCAGCCAAGGGGGACTAGGCACAGATACGCAGTATTTT. The rearrangement links TRBV4-1 to TRBJ2-3, with TRBD2 matching 8 bases. Germline V CDR1 and CDR2: MGHRA, YSYEKL. V lost 1 base and J lost 1; bases outside the gene matches: 1. The length of the CDR3 is 15 residues.

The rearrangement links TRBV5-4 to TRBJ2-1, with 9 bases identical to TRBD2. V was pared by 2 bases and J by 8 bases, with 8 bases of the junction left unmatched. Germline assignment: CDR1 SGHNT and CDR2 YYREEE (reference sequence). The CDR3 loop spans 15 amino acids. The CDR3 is CASSFGKREEDEQFF. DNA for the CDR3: TGTGCCAGCAGCTTCGGCAAGCGGGAGGAAGATGAGCAGTTCTTC.

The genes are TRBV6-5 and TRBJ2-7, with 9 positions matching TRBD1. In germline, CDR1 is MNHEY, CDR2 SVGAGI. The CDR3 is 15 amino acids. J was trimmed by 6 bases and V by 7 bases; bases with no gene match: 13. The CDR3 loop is CASTDWGTGSLEQYF. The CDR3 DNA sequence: TGTGCCAGCACCGACTGGGGGACAGGGTCCCTCGAGCAGTACTTC.

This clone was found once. CDR3 residues: CSVRSSTEAFF. The CDR3 DNA follows: TGCAGCGTTCGATCGAGCACTGAAGCTTTCTTT. The chain links TRBV29-1 to TRBJ1-1; D not resolved. Germline loops: CDR1 SQVTM, CDR2 ANQGSEA. The CDR3 runs to 11 residues. Trimming removed 5 bases from V and 4 bases from J, with 8 bases in between.

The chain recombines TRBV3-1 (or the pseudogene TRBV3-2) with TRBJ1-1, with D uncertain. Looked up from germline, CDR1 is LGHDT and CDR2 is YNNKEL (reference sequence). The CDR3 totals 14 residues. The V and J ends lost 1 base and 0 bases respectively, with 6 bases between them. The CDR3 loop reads CASSQGAMNTEAFF. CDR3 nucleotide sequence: TGTGCCAGCAGCCAAGGAGCAATGAACACTGAAGCTTTCTTT.

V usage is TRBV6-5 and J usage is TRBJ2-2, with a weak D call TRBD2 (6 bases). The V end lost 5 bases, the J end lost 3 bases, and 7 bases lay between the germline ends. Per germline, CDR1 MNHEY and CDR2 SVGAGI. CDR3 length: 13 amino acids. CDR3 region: CASSRLDTGELFF. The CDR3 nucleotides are TGTGCCAGCAGTAGACTAGACACCGGGGAGCTGTTTTTT.

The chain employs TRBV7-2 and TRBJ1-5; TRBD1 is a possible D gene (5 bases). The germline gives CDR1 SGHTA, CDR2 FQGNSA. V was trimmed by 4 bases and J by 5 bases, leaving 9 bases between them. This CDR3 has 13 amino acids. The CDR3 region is CASSYARDQPQHF. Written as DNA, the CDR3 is TGTGCCAGCAGCTACGCCAGGGATCAGCCCCAGCATTTT.

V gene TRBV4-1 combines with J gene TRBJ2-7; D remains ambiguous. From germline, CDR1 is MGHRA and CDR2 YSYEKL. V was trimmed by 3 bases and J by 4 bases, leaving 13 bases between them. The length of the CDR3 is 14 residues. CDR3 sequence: CASSHLGEKYEQYF. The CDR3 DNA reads TGCGCCAGCAGCCACTTGGGCGAGAAATACGAGCAGTACTTC.

This CDR3 reads CASTPTGGDTQYF. The CDR3 DNA sequence: TGTGCCAGCACCCCGACAGGGGGAGATACGCAGTATTTT. The rearrangement joins TRBV28 to TRBJ2-3, with 9 bases matching TRBD1. V was pared by 7 bases and J by 5 bases, with 4 bases of the junction left unmatched. CDR3 length: 13 amino acids. Germline V CDR1 and CDR2: MDHEN, SYDVKM.

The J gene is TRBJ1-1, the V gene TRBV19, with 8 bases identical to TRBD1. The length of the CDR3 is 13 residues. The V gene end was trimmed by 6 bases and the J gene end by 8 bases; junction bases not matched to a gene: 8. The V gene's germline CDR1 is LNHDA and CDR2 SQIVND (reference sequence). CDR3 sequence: CASSRQGAGEAFF. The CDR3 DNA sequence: TGTGCCAGTAGCCGTCAGGGGGCCGGAGAAGCTTTCTTT.

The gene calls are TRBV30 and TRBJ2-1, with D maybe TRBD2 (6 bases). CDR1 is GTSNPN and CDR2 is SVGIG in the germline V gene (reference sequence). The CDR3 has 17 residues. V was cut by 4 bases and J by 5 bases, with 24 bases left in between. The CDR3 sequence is CAWITKGRGRGNNEQFF. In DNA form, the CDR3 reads TGTGCCTGGATTACAAAAGGTCGTGGACGGGGGAACAATGAGCAGTTCTTC.

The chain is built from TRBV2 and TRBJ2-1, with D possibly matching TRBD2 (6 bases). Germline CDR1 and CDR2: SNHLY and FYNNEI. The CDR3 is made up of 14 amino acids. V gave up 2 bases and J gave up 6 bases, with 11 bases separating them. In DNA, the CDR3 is TGTGCCAGCAGTGAATTGGTCGGGGGCAATGAGCAGTTCTTC. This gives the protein CASSELVGGNEQFF.

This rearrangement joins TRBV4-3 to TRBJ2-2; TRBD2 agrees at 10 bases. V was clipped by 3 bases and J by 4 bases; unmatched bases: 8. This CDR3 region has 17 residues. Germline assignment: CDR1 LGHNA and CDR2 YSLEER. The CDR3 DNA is TGCGCCAGCAGCCATTCCCTAGCGGGAGACTCCACCGGGGAGCTGTTTTTT. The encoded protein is CASSHSLAGDSTGELFF.

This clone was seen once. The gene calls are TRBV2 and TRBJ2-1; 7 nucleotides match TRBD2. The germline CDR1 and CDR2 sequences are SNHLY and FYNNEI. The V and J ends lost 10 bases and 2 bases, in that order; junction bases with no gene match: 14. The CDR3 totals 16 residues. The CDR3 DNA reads TGTGCCACCCGCTTTGGGGCGGGAGCCACCTACAATGAGCAGTTCTTC. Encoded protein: CATRFGAGATYNEQFF.

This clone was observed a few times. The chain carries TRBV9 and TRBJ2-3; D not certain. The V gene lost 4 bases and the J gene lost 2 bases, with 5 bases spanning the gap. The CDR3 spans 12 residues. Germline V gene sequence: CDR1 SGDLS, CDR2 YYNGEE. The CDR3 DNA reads TGTGCCAGCAGCTCCTCCACAGATACGCAGTATTTT. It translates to CASSSSTDTQYF. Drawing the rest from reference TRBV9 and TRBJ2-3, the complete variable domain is DSGVTQTPKHLITATGQRVTLRCSPRSGDLSVYWYQQSLDQGLQFLIQYYNGEERAKGNILERFSAQQFPDLHSELNLSSLELGDSALYFCASSSSTDTQYFGPGTRLTVL.

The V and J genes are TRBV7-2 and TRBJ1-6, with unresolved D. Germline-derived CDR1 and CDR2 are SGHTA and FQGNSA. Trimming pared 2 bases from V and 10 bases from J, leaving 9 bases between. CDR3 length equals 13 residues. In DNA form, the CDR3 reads TGTGCCAGCAGCTTAATGGAGGTATCACCCCTCCACTTT. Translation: CASSLMEVSPLHF.

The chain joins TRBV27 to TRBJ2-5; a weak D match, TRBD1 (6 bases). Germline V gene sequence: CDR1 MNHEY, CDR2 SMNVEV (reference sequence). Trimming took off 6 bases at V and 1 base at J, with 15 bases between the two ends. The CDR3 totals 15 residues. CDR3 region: CASSLLGATQETQYF. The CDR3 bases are TGTGCCAGCAGCCTCTTGGGGGCAACCCAAGAGACCCAGTACTTC.

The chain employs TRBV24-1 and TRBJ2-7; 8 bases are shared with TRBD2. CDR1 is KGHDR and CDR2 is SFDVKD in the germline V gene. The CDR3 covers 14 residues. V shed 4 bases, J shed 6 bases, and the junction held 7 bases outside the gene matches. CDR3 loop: CATSDPRSGGEQYF. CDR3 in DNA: TGTGCCACCAGTGACCCGCGGAGCGGGGGCGAGCAGTACTTC.

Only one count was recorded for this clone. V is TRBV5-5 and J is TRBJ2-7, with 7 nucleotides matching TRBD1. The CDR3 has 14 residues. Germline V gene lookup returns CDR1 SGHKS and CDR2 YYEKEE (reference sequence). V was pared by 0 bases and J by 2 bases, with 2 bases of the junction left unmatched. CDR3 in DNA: TGTGCCAGCAGCTTGGATCAGGGGGCCTACGAGCAGTACTTC. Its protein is CASSLDQGAYEQYF.

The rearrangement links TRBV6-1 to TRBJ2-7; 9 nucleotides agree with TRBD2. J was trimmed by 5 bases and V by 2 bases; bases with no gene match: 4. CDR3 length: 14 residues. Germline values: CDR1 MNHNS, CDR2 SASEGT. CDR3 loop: CASSEPRLADEQYF. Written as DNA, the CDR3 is TGTGCCAGCAGTGAACCCCGACTAGCGGACGAGCAGTACTTC.

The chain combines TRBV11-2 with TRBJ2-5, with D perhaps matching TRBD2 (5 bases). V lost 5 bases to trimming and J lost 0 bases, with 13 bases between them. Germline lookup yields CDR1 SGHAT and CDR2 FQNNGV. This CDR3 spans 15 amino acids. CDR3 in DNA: TGTGCCAGCAGCCGCCGGCGGGCCGACCAAGAGACCCAGTACTTC. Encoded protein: CASSRRRADQETQYF.

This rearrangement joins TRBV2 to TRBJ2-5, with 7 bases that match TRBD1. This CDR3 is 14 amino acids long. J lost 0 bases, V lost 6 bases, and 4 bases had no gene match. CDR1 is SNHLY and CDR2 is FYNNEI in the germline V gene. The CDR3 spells CASSRDRDQETQYF. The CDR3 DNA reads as TGTGCCAGCAGCCGTGACAGGGACCAAGAGACCCAGTACTTC.

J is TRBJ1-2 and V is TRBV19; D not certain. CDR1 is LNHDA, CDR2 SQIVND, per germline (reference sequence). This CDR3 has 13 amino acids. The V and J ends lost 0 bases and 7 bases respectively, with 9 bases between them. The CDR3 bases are TGTGCCAGTAGTATAGATCACGGACTTGGCTACACCTTC. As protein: CASSIDHGLGYTF. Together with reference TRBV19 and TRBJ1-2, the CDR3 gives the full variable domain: DGGITQSPKYLFRKEGQNVTLSCEQNLNHDAMYWYRQDPGQGLRLIYYSQIVNDFQKGDIAEGYSVSREKKESFPLTVTSAQKNPTAFYLCASSIDHGLGYTFGSGTRLTVV.

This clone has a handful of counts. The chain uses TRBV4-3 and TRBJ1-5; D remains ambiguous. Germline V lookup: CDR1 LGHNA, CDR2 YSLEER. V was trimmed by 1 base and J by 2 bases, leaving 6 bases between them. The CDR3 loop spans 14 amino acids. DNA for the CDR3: TGCGCCAGCAGCCAAGCTCAGGGCAATCAGCCCCAGCATTTT. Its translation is CASSQAQGNQPQHF.

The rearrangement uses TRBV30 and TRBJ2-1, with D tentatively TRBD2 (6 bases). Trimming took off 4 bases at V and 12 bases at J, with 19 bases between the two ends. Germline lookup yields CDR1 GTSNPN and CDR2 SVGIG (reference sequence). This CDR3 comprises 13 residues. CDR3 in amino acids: CAWIPRGRGTQFF. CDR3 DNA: TGTGCCTGGATCCCCCGGGGGAGAGGGACGCAGTTCTTC.

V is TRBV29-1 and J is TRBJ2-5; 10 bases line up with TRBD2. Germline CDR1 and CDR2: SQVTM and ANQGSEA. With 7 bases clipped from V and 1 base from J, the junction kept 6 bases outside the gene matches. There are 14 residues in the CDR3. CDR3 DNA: TGCAGCGCGACTAGCGGGTCCACCCAAGAGACCCAGTACTTC. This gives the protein CSATSGSTQETQYF.